These 24 T cell receptor beta chains share one sample of origin, sequenced in a study of blood T cell repertoires in COVID-19. Only in-frame clones appear in the TCRdb table, and some are missing; sequencing was by immunoSEQ multiplex PCR. The sample lists around 200,000 clones, around 88% occurring once. Source material: peripheral blood. The receptors shown here come from a middle-aged man with active or convalescent COVID-19.

J is TRBJ2-7 and V is TRBV12-3 or TRBV12-4, with 7 bases identical to TRBD1. The CDR3 totals 13 residues. Trimming cost V 5 bases and J 3 bases; bases outside gene matches: 4. In nucleotides, the CDR3 is TGTGCCAGCAGTATGGGACAGAACTACGAGCAGTACTTC. It codes for CASSMGQNYEQYF.

This chain links TRBV12-5 with TRBJ1-2; 11 bases align to TRBD1. Trimming took 6 bases from V and 3 from J; bases not matched to a gene: 6. CDR1 and CDR2 from the germline V gene are LGHNT and FRNRAP. CDR3 size: 15 residues. In nucleotides, the CDR3 is TGTGCTAGTGGCCCTGGGACAGGGGGTTACTATGGCTACACCTTC. Its protein product is CASGPGTGGYYGYTF.

V and J are TRBV30 and TRBJ1-3, with D tentatively TRBD1 (6 bases). This CDR3 region has 15 residues. Trimming removed 2 bases at V and 0 bases at J, with 11 bases between. Germline loops: CDR1 GTSNPN, CDR2 SVGIG (reference sequence). CDR3 coding DNA: TGTGCCTGGAGTTCGGGACAAAGCTCTGGAAACACCATATATTTT. This sequence encodes CAWSSGQSSGNTIYF. The full variable domain, completed using reference TRBV30 and TRBJ1-3, is SQTIHQWPATLVQPVGSPLSLECTVEGTSNPNLYWYRQAAGRGLQLLFYSVGIGQISSEVPQNLSASRPQDRQFILSSKKLLLSDSGFYLCAWSSGQSSGNTIYFGEGSWLTVV.

V and J are TRBV30 and TRBJ2-2; maybe TRBD1 (5 bases). Trimming took off 1 base at V and 8 bases at J, with 8 bases between the two ends. Per germline, CDR1 GTSNPN and CDR2 SVGIG (reference sequence). The CDR3 is made up of 12 amino acids. The CDR3 nucleotides read TGTGCCTGGAGTGATAGGGGTGGGGAGCTGTTTTTT. Amino acids: CAWSDRGGELFF.

CDR3 sequence: CASSLDSRSSYNEQFF. The CDR3 region has the DNA TGTGCCAGCAGCCTGGACAGTCGGAGCTCCTACAATGAGCAGTTCTTC. V gene TRBV2 combines with J gene TRBJ2-1; D is perhaps TRBD1 (6 bases). V was cut by 6 bases and J by 0 bases, with 15 bases left in between. Looked up from germline, CDR1 is SNHLY and CDR2 is FYNNEI. The CDR3 sequence is 16 residues long.

This chain joins TRBV6-4 and TRBJ2-6, with D perhaps TRBD1 (6 bases). CDR3 length equals 16 residues. Germline CDR1 MRHNA, CDR2 SNTAGT. V was shortened by 6 bases and J by 2 bases, with 14 bases between the two germline ends. CDR3 nucleotides: TGTGCCAGCAGGATGATTGACAGGACTGGGGCCAACGTCCTGACTTTC. Protein product: CASRMIDRTGANVLTF.

The J gene is TRBJ1-1, the V gene TRBV28; 7 bases line up with TRBD1. The CDR3 is 14 amino acids. Germline lookup yields CDR1 MDHEN and CDR2 SYDVKM. With V trimmed by 8 bases and J by 0 bases, 6 bases remained unmatched. CDR3 in DNA: TGTGCCAGCCTCGTTCAGGGGGTGAACACTGAAGCTTTCTTT. It is translated as CASLVQGVNTEAFF.

The chain couples TRBV6-2 or TRBV6-3 to TRBJ2-7; D remains unclear. The CDR3 contains 14 residues. CDR1 is MNHEY and CDR2 is SVGEGT in the germline V gene. Trimming pared 6 bases from V and 2 bases from J, leaving 14 bases between. In nucleotides, the CDR3 is TGTGCCAGCAGCCCCGTCCTTCCCCCCTACGAGCAGTACTTC. This sequence encodes CASSPVLPPYEQYF.

The chain carries TRBV24-1 and TRBJ2-6; D is unclear. Trimming removed 3 bases at V and 10 bases at J, with 12 bases between. The CDR3 covers 14 residues. From germline, CDR1 is KGHDR and CDR2 SFDVKD. The CDR3 DNA is TGTGCCACCAGTGATCCCCGGCCCGGGAACGTCCTGACTTTC. Its protein is CATSDPRPGNVLTF.

J is TRBJ1-1 and V is TRBV7-2; maybe TRBD1 (5 bases). Looked up from germline, CDR1 is SGHTA and CDR2 is FQGNSA. This CDR3 spans 14 amino acids. Between the trimmed V and J ends, which lost 4 bases and 1 base, there was a span of 10 bases. DNA of the CDR3: TGTGCCAGCAGCTCATTGACAGAGAACACTGAAGCTTTCTTT. Its protein is CASSSLTENTEAFF.

The genes are TRBV2 and TRBJ2-5; no definite D call. The V end lost 4 bases, the J end lost 4 bases, and 13 bases lay between the germline ends. The germline V gene has CDR1 SNHLY and CDR2 FYNNEI. This CDR3 region has 14 residues. The CDR3 DNA reads TGTGCCAGCAGTGGAATTTACCCGGGAGAGACCCAGTACTTC. This gives the protein CASSGIYPGETQYF. The entire variable domain, with the rest obtained from reference TRBV2 and TRBJ2-5, is as follows: EPEVTQTPSHQVTQMGQEVILRCVPISNHLYFYWYRQILGQKVEFLVSFYNNEISEKSEIFDDQFSVERPDGSNFTLKIRSTKLEDSAMYFCASSGIYPGETQYFGPGTRLLVL.

The V call is TRBV2, the J call TRBJ2-7, with 7 bases fitting TRBD2. CDR3 length: 16 amino acids. Per germline, CDR1 SNHLY and CDR2 FYNNEI. V shed 4 bases, J shed 5 bases, and the junction held 14 bases outside the gene matches. Written as DNA, the CDR3 is TGTGCCAGCAGTGGACACCTAGGGCTAGCGGAAAACGAGCAGTACTTC. The encoded protein is CASSGHLGLAENEQYF.

This clone showed up just a few times. V gene TRBV7-2 combines with J gene TRBJ1-6; possibly TRBD1 for D (6 bases). The germline V gene encodes CDR1 SGHTA and CDR2 FQGNSA. This CDR3 has 15 residues. Trimming pared 5 bases from V and 7 bases from J, leaving 15 bases between. Here the CDR3 DNA reads TGTGCCAGCAGCGAACAGGGTTTAAAAAATTCACCCCTCCACTTT. Its translation is CASSEQGLKNSPLHF.

The rearrangement joins TRBV4-3 to TRBJ1-5; the D is unclear. V gave up 0 bases and J gave up 4 bases, with 10 bases separating them. Germline-derived CDR1 and CDR2 are LGHNA and YSLEER. This CDR3 spans 15 amino acids. CDR3 DNA sequence: TGCGCCAGCAGCCAAGATTTTGGGCCGAATCAGCCCCAGCATTTT. Amino acid sequence: CASSQDFGPNQPQHF.

The chain has TRBV27 and TRBJ2-1, with 8 bases fitting TRBD1. V lost 6 bases to trimming and J lost 10 bases; unmatched junction nucleotides: 5. The length of the CDR3 is 12 residues. Germline V gene sequence: CDR1 MNHEY, CDR2 SMNVEV (reference sequence). CDR3 bases: TGTGCCAGCAGGGAGAGGGACAGGGAGCAGTTCTTC. It codes for CASRERDREQFF.

The V call is TRBV2, the J call TRBJ2-3, with 8 bases aligning to TRBD2. J was trimmed by 0 bases and V by 2 bases; bases with no gene match: 4. The germline V gene encodes CDR1 SNHLY and CDR2 FYNNEI. The length of the CDR3 is 16 residues. CDR3 DNA sequence: TGTGCCAGCAGTGAATCCGGGAGGGCTAGCACAGATACGCAGTATTTT. Translation gives CASSESGRASTDTQYF.

This clone was detected only once. The V and J genes are TRBV7-9 and TRBJ1-1; D remains unclear. Per the germline V gene, CDR1 is SEHNR and CDR2 is FQNEAQ (reference sequence). This CDR3 is built from 14 residues. V lost 0 bases, J lost 0 bases, and 5 bases lay in between. CDR3 in amino acids: CASSLASMNTEAFF. In DNA form, the CDR3 reads TGTGCCAGCAGCTTAGCGAGTATGAACACTGAAGCTTTCTTT. Together with reference TRBV7-9 and TRBJ1-1, the CDR3 gives the full variable domain: DTGVSQNPRHKITKRGQNVTFRCDPISEHNRLYWYRQTLGQGPEFLTYFQNEAQLEKSRLLSDRFSAERPKGSFSTLEIQRTEQGDSAMYLCASSLASMNTEAFFGQGTRLTVV.

This clone was observed a handful of times. This rearrangement joins TRBV6-5 to TRBJ1-5; the match to TRBD1 covers 8 bases. J lost 1 base, V lost 6 bases, and 2 bases had no gene match. The CDR3 is 14 residues long. The germline CDR1 and CDR2 sequences are MNHEY and SVGAGI. The CDR3 bases are TGTGCCAGCAGGGACAGGGCAAGCAATCAGCCCCAGCATTTT. Translated: CASRDRASNQPQHF.

The V and J genes are TRBV2 and TRBJ1-1; D call uncertain. Trimming pared 9 bases from V and 4 bases from J, leaving 18 bases between. Looked up from germline, CDR1 is SNHLY and CDR2 is FYNNEI. This CDR3 has 14 residues. The CDR3 region has the DNA TGTGCCAGTGTGCGGGAACCCCGAGGCACTGAAGCTTTCTTT. Protein: CASVREPRGTEAFF.

V and J are TRBV6-5 and TRBJ1-4, with 7 positions matching TRBD1. The CDR3 loop spans 13 amino acids. Germline V lookup: CDR1 MNHEY, CDR2 SVGAGI. Germline trimming cut 6 bases from V and 5 bases from J; bases unmatched to any gene: 3. DNA for the CDR3: TGTGCCAGCAGGACAGGGAGGAATGAAAAACTGTTTTTT. This translates into CASRTGRNEKLFF.

The rearrangement uses TRBV6-1 and TRBJ2-2; the D is unclear. Germline V gene data show CDR1 as MNHNS and CDR2 as SASEGT. Trimming stripped 7 bases from V and 1 base from J, with 7 bases between. CDR3 length equals 13 residues. Here the CDR3 DNA reads TGTGCCAGCACTGTCGTGAACACCGGGGAGCTGTTTTTT. Its translation is CASTVVNTGELFF.

This chain uses TRBV30 with TRBJ1-2; D remains unclear. V was cut by 4 bases and J by 6 bases, with 12 bases left in between. There are 12 residues in the CDR3. Germline CDR1 and CDR2: GTSNPN and SVGIG (reference sequence). Here the CDR3 reads CAWIHYPHGYTF. In nucleotides, the CDR3 is TGTGCCTGGATTCACTACCCCCATGGCTACACCTTC.

The V gene is TRBV24-1, the J gene TRBJ1-2; D gene unclear. The CDR3 is 16 amino acids. Germline V gene data show CDR1 as KGHDR and CDR2 as SFDVKD. V dropped 4 bases and J dropped 0 bases, with 14 bases sitting between them. The CDR3: CATSDSDGIANYGYTF. CDR3 bases: TGTGCCACCAGTGACTCGGACGGGATTGCTAACTATGGCTACACCTTC.

The gene calls are TRBV7-2 and TRBJ1-1, with TRBD1 identical over 7 bases. This CDR3 has 13 residues. Germline V gene lookup returns CDR1 SGHTA and CDR2 FQGNSA. V lost 3 bases, J lost 8 bases, and 6 bases stayed unmatched. Here the CDR3 DNA reads TGTGCCAGCAGCTTCGGACAGGTCGGGGAAGCTTTCTTT. The encoded protein is CASSFGQVGEAFF.